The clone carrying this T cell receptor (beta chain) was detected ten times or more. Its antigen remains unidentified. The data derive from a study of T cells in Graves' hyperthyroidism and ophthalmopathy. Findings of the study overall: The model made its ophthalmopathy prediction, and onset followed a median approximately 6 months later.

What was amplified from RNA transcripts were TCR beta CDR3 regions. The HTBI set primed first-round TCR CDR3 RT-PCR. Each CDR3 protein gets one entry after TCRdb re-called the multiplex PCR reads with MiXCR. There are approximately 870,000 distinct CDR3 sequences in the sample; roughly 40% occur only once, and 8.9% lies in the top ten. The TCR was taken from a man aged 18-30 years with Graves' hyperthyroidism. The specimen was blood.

CDR3 loop: CATNTRGEIQQYF. The CDR3 DNA reads TGTGCCACCAACACTCGCGGGGAAATCCAGCAGTACTTC. This chain connects TRBV15 to TRBJ2-7, with D perhaps TRBD2 (6 bases). V lost 7 bases and J 8 bases, leaving 18 bases between the germline ends. Germline V CDR1 and CDR2: LNHNV, YYDKDF (reference sequence). CDR3 length: 13 amino acids.